A selection of T cell receptor beta chains follows, all from one sample in a study of blood T cell repertoires in COVID-19. TCRdb's copy holds only in-frame clones and misses some; the assay was immunoSEQ multiplex PCR. Among approximately 83,000 clones listed, roughly 90% were seen once. The specimen sequenced was peripheral blood. These receptors were obtained from a man aged 70 or older with acute or convalescent COVID-19. The CDR3 runs from the conserved cysteine through the conserved F or W. A D gene is named only where the DNA matches it firmly. A clone size is listed for some rows: how often the clone was seen (once, few, many), or a class if it is expanded.

TRBV28	NA	TRBJ2-7	NA	CASSSGQNYEQYF	TGTGCCAGCAGTTCTGGACAGAACTACGAGCAGTACTTC
TRBV7-8	TRBD2	TRBJ2-5	NA	CASSLTSGGGLETQYF	TGTGCCAGCAGCTTAACTAGCGGGGGGGGATTAGAGACCCAGTACTTC
TRBV19	NA	TRBJ1-6	NA	CASGRRVNSPLHF	TGTGCCAGTGGCAGGAGGGTTAATTCACCCCTCCACTTT
TRBV3-1/TRBV3-2	TRBD2	TRBJ2-3	NA	CASSHHRLAGATDTQYF	TGTGCCAGCAGCCACCACCGACTAGCGGGGGCGACAGATACGCAGTATTTT
TRBV5-5	NA	TRBJ1-2	NA	CASSPTVYGYTF	TGTGCCAGCAGCCCGACAGTTTATGGCTACACCTTC
TRBV5-1	TRBD1	TRBJ1-5	NA	CASSLQGESQPQHF	TGCGCCAGCAGCTTACAGGGGGAGAGCCAGCCCCAGCATTTT
TRBV15	TRBD2	TRBJ2-5	NA	CATSRTSGGETQYF	TGTGCCACCAGCAGGACTAGCGGGGGTGAGACCCAGTACTTC
TRBV2	TRBD1	TRBJ2-3	NA	CASRKDRYTDTQYF	TGTGCCAGCAGAAAGGACAGGTACACAGATACGCAGTATTTT
TRBV7-9	NA	TRBJ1-1	NA	CASTQVGSEAFF	TGTGCCAGCACCCAAGTGGGCTCTGAAGCTTTCTTT
TRBV28	TRBD1	TRBJ1-1	NA	CASSTPTGVGANTEAFF	TGTGCCAGCAGTACCCCTACAGGGGTGGGGGCGAACACTGAAGCTTTCTTT
TRBV19	NA	TRBJ1-2	NA	CASSLRYIDSYGYTF	TGTGCCAGTAGCCTGAGATACATAGACTCCTATGGCTACACCTTC
TRBV2	NA	TRBJ2-1	NA	CASAGAGRVEQFF	TGTGCCAGCGCAGGGGCAGGGAGAGTTGAGCAGTTCTTC
TRBV6-5	NA	TRBJ2-3	NA	CASSVATSTDTQYF	TGTGCCAGCAGCGTAGCGACTAGCACAGATACGCAGTATTTT
TRBV6-5	NA	TRBJ1-3	NA	CASSLERTGNTIYF	TGTGCCAGCAGTCTAGAGAGAACTGGAAACACCATATATTTT
TRBV7-2	NA	TRBJ1-1	NA	CASSLTQNTEAFF	TGTGCCAGCAGCTTAACACAGAACACTGAAGCTTTCTTT
TRBV28	NA	TRBJ1-5	few	CASSKPLYQPQHF	TGTGCCAGCAGTAAGCCTCTCTATCAGCCCCAGCATTTT
TRBV2	TRBD1	TRBJ2-7	NA	CASSRDRVNEQYF	TGTGCCAGCAGCCGGGACAGGGTAAATGAGCAGTACTTC
TRBV11-2	TRBD1	TRBJ1-3	NA	CASSPGTGRGNTIYF	TGTGCCAGCAGCCCTGGGACAGGGCGCGGAAACACCATATATTTT
TRBV29-1	TRBD1	TRBJ2-4	NA	CSATEGDSRNIQYF	TGCAGCGCAACGGAAGGGGACAGCCGAAACATTCAGTACTTC
TRBV18	TRBD1	TRBJ2-7	NA	CASSLGTASYEQYF	TGTGCCAGCTCACTGGGGACAGCCTCCTACGAGCAGTACTTC
TRBV30	NA	TRBJ1-4	NA	CAWSVQGTRREKLFF	TGTGCCTGGAGTGTACAGGGCACCCGTCGGGAAAAACTGTTTTTT
TRBV30	TRBD1	TRBJ1-4	NA	CAWRRQGIRPEKLFF	TGTGCCTGGCGAAGACAGGGGATCCGGCCTGAAAAACTGTTTTTT
TRBV7-9	NA	TRBJ2-1	NA	CASSSGALYRDKQFF	TGTGCCAGCAGCTCTGGGGCCCTTTACAGGGATAAGCAGTTCTTC
TRBV3-1/TRBV3-2	TRBD2	TRBJ2-7	NA	CASSRGLAGGTQYF	TGTGCCAGCAGCCGGGGACTAGCGGGGGGTACGCAGTACTTC
TRBV30	NA	TRBJ1-4	NA	CAWSDGSAGEKLFF	TGTGCCTGGAGTGACGGGTCCGCGGGGGAAAAACTGTTTTTT
TRBV5-1	TRBD1	TRBJ2-2	NA	CASSLGATGDAGELFF	TGCGCCAGCAGCTTGGGTGCGACAGGGGACGCCGGGGAGCTGTTTTTT
TRBV11-2	NA	TRBJ1-1	NA	CASSLNLEAFF	TGTGCCAGCAGTCTTAATTTGGAAGCTTTCTTT
TRBV24-1	NA	TRBJ1-2	NA	CATSHSQGGYTF	TGTGCCACCAGCCACAGTCAGGGTGGCTACACCTTC
TRBV5-1	TRBD1	TRBJ1-5	NA	CASSLGLDRPNYYSNQPQHF	TGCGCCAGCAGCTTGGGATTGGACAGGCCGAACTATTATAGCAATCAGCCCCAGCATTTT
TRBV5-1	TRBD1	TRBJ2-1	NA	CASSAGQGGNEQFF	TGCGCCAGCAGCGCAGGACAGGGGGGGAATGAGCAGTTCTTC
TRBV9	TRBD1	TRBJ1-4	NA	CASSAGTGYEKLFF	TGTGCCAGCAGCGCCGGGACAGGTTATGAAAAACTGTTTTTT
TRBV12-3/TRBV12-4	NA	TRBJ2-7	NA	CASSFGGHEQYF	TGTGCCAGCAGTTTCGGGGGGCACGAGCAGTACTTC
TRBV4-1	TRBD2	TRBJ2-1	once	CASSQWWEGPCTDEQFF	TGCGCCAGCAGCCAATGGTGGGAGGGCCCTTGTACGGATGAGCAGTTCTTC
TRBV5-1	TRBD1	TRBJ1-2	NA	CASSSGTGAFYTF	TGCGCCAGCAGCTCCGGGACAGGGGCCTTCTACACCTTC
TRBV4-3	NA	TRBJ1-1	NA	CASSPHSNTEAFF	TGCGCCAGCAGCCCGCACAGCAACACTGAAGCTTTCTTT
TRBV19	NA	TRBJ1-1	NA	CASLGGLNTEAFF	TGTGCCAGTCTGGGGGGTTTAAACACTGAAGCTTTCTTT
TRBV19	TRBD2	TRBJ2-5	NA	CASSDGGGLQETQYF	TGTGCCAGTAGTGATGGCGGGGGATTACAAGAGACCCAGTACTTC
TRBV18	TRBD2	TRBJ2-5	NA	CASSPLRGEETQYF	TGTGCCAGCTCACCTCTACGGGGGGAGGAGACCCAGTACTTC
TRBV9	NA	TRBJ2-1	NA	CASSVLPITRFVNNEQFF	TGTGCCAGCAGCGTACTCCCTATAACTAGATTCGTCAACAATGAGCAGTTCTTC
TRBV24-1	NA	TRBJ1-5	NA	CATAGQKNQPQHF	TGTGCCACCGCGGGGCAGAAGAATCAGCCCCAGCATTTT
TRBV28	TRBD1	TRBJ1-2	NA	CASSFGQGNYGYTF	TGTGCCAGCAGTTTCGGACAGGGAAACTATGGCTACACCTTC
TRBV6-6	TRBD1	TRBJ2-7	NA	CASRARDRGNYEQYF	TGTGCCAGCAGAGCCCGGGACAGGGGCAACTACGAGCAGTACTTC
TRBV10-1	TRBD1	TRBJ1-1	NA	CASSSRDRGRTEAFF	TGCGCCAGCAGCAGTCGGGACAGGGGCAGGACTGAAGCTTTCTTT
TRBV12-3/TRBV12-4	NA	TRBJ1-5	NA	CASSVGQAQPQHF	TGTGCCAGCAGCGTCGGACAAGCTCAGCCCCAGCATTTT
TRBV2	TRBD1	TRBJ1-4	NA	CASRGQGATNEKLFF	TGTGCCAGCAGGGGACAGGGGGCGACTAATGAAAAACTGTTTTTT
TRBV5-6	NA	TRBJ1-6	NA	CASSLALFPLHF	TGTGCCAGCAGCTTGGCCCTATTCCCCCTCCACTTT
TRBV2	TRBD1	TRBJ1-1	NA	CASSVDLTGRGTEAFF	TGTGCCAGCAGTGTTGACCTGACAGGGAGAGGCACTGAAGCTTTCTTT
TRBV7-9	TRBD1	TRBJ2-1	NA	CASSSGQGVGYEQFF	TGTGCCAGCAGCTCCGGACAGGGGGTTGGATATGAGCAGTTCTTC
TRBV11-2	TRBD2	TRBJ2-1	few	CASSPAGLADNEQFF	TGTGCCAGCAGCCCCGCCGGGCTAGCGGACAATGAGCAGTTCTTC
TRBV28	NA	TRBJ2-7	NA	CASSLGLSGATYEQYF	TGTGCCAGCAGTTTAGGTCTGTCGGGAGCAACCTACGAGCAGTACTTC
TRBV7-9	TRBD1	TRBJ1-3	NA	CASRPGTVSGNTIYF	TGTGCCAGCAGACCAGGGACAGTCTCTGGAAACACCATATATTTT
TRBV7-2	NA	TRBJ1-5	few	CASSLQVGAQPQHF	TGTGCCAGCAGCTTACAGGTAGGGGCTCAGCCCCAGCATTTT
TRBV15	TRBD2	TRBJ2-1	NA	CATSRGLAGSNEQFF	TGTGCCACCAGCAGAGGTCTAGCGGGGAGCAATGAGCAGTTCTTC
TRBV6-1	TRBD1	TRBJ1-2	NA	CASSEAGRGNGYTF	TGTGCCAGCAGTGAAGCAGGCAGGGGGAACGGCTACACCTTC
TRBV7-9	TRBD1	TRBJ1-2	NA	CASSQQGNYGYTF	TGTGCCAGCAGCCAACAGGGGAACTATGGCTACACCTTC
TRBV6-5	NA	TRBJ1-6	NA	CASSFAWRGNSPLHF	TGTGCCAGCAGTTTCGCGTGGAGGGGCAATTCACCCCTCCACTTT
TRBV6-2/TRBV6-3	NA	TRBJ1-2	NA	CASSYTAYGYTF	TGTGCCAGCAGTTATACAGCTTATGGCTACACCTTC
TRBV21-1	NA	TRBJ1-5	NA	CASSTRTGGYSNQPQHF	TGTGCCAGCAGCACCCGGACAGGGGGTTATAGCAATCAGCCCCAGCATTTT
TRBV4-3	TRBD2	TRBJ2-3	NA	CASSQGWGGSTDTQYF	TGCGCCAGCAGCCAAGGGTGGGGGGGGAGCACAGATACGCAGTATTTT
TRBV27	TRBD1	TRBJ1-6	NA	CASSLWGQGSYNSPLHF	TGTGCCAGCAGTTTATGGGGACAGGGGTCTTATAATTCACCCCTCCACTTT